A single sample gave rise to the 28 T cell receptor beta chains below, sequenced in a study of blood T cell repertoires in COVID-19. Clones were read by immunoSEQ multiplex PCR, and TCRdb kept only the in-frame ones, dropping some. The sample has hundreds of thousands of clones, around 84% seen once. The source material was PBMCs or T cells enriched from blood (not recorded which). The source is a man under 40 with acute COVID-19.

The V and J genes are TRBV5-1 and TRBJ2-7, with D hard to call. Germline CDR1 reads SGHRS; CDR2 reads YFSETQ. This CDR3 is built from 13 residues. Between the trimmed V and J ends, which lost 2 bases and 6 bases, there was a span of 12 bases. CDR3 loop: CASSFTSAVEQYF. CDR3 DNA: TGCGCCAGCAGCTTTACAAGCGCGGTCGAGCAGTACTTC.

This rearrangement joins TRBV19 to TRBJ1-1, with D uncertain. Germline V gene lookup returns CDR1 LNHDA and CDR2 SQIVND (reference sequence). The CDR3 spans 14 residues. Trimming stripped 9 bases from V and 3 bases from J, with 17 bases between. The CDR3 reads CASRSAGVDTEAFF. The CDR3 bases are TGTGCCAGCCGGTCGGCCGGGGTGGACACTGAAGCTTTCTTT.

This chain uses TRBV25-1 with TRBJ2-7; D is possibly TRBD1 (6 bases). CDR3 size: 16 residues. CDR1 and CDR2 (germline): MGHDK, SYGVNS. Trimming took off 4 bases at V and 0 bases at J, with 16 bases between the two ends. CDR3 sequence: CASSGPGTRSSYEQYF. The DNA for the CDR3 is TGTGCCAGCAGTGGACCCGGGACAAGGAGCTCCTACGAGCAGTACTTC.

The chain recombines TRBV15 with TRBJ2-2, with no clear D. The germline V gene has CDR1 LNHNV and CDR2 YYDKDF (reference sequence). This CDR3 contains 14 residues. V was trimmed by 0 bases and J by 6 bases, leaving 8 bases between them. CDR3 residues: CATSRDLAAGELFF. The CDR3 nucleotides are TGTGCCACCAGCAGAGATCTCGCGGCCGGGGAGCTGTTTTTT.

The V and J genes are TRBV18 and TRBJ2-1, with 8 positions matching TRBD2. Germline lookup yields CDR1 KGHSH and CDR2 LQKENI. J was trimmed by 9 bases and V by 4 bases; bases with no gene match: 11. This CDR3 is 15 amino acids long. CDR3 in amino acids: CASSLLGRGLGEQFF. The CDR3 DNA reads TGTGCCAGCTCACTGCTAGGACGGGGACTAGGTGAGCAGTTCTTC. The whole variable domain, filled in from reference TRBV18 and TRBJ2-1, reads NAGVMQNPRHLVRRRGQEARLRCSPMKGHSHVYWYRQLPEEGLKFMVYLQKENIIDESGMPKERFSAEFPKEGPSILRIQQVVRGDSAAYFCASSLLGRGLGEQFFGPGTRLTVL.

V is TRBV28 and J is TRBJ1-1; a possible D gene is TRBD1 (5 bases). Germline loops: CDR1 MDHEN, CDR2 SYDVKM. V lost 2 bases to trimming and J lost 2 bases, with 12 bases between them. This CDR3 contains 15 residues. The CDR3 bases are TGTGCCAGCAGTTTAGGAGGGGTTCAAAACACTGAAGCTTTCTTT. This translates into CASSLGGVQNTEAFF. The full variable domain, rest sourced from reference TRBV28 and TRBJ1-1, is DVKVTQSSRYLVKRTGEKVFLECVQDMDHENMFWYRQDPGLGLRLIYFSYDVKMKEKGDIPEGYSVSREKKERFSLILESASTNQTSMYLCASSLGGVQNTEAFFGQGTRLTVV.

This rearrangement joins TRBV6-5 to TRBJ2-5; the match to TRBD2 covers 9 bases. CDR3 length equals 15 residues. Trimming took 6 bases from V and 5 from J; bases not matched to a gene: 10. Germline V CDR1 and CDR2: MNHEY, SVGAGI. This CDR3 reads CASSPQRGVTETQYF. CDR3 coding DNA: TGTGCCAGCAGCCCCCAGCGGGGGGTGACGGAGACCCAGTACTTC.

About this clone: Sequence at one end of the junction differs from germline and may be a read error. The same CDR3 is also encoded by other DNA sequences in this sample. The chain's CDR3 is CASSDPTGGWYGYTF. The CDR3 DNA follows: TGTGCCAGCAGTGATCCGACAGGGGGCTGGTATGGCTACACTTTC. V is TRBV2 and J is TRBJ1-2; 10 positions agree with TRBD1. Germline V CDR1 and CDR2: SNHLY, FYNNEI. There are 15 residues in the CDR3.

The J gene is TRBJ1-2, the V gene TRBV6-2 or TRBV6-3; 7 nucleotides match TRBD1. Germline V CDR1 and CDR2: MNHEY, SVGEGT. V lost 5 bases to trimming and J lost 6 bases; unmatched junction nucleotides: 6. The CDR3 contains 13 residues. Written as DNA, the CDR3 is TGTGCCAGCAGTCAGCAACAGGGGAATGGCTACACCTTC. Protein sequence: CASSQQQGNGYTF.

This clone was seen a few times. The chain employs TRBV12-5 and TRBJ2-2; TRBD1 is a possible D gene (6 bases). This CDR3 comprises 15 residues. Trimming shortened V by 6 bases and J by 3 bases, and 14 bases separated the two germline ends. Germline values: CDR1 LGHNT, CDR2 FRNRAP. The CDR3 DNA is TGTGCTAGTGGGCTTTCACAGGGTTACACCGGGGAGCTGTTTTTT. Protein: CASGLSQGYTGELFF.

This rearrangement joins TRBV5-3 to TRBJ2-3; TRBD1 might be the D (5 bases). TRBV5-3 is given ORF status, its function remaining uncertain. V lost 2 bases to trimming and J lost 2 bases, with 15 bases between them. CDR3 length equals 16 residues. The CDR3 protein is CARSFGVDSFTDTQYF. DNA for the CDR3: TGTGCCAGAAGCTTCGGTGTCGACAGCTTCACAGATACGCAGTATTTT.

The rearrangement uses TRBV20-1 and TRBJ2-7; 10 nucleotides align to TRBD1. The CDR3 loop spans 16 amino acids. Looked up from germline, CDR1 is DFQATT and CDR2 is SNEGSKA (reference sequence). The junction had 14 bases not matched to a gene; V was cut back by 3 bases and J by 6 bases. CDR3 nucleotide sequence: TGCAGTGCTAGTTCCCCGTTGGGACAGGGGACTTCCGAGCAGTACTTC. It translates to CSASSPLGQGTSEQYF.

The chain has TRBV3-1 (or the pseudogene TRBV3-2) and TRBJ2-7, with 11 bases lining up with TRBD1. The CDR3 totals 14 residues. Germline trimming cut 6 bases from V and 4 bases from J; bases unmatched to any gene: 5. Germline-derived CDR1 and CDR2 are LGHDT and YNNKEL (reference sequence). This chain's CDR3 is CASSRGTGGYEQYF. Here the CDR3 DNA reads TGTGCCAGCAGTCGAGGGACAGGGGGGTACGAGCAGTACTTC.

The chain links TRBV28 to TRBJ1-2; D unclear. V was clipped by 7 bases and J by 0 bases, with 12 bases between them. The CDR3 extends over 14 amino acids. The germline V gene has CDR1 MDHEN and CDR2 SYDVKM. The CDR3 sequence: CASKSREANYGYTF. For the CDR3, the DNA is TGTGCCAGCAAGAGTAGGGAGGCTAACTATGGCTACACCTTC.

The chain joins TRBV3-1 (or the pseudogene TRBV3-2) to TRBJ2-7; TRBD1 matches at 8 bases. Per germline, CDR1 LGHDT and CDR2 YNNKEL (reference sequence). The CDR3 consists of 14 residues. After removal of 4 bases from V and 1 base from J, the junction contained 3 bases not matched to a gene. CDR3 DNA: TGTGCCAGCAGCCGGACAGGGAAGTCCTACGAGCAGTACTTC. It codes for CASSRTGKSYEQYF.

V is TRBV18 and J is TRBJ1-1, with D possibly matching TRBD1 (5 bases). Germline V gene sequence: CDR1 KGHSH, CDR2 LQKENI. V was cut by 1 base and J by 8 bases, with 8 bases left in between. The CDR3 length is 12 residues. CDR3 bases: TGTGCCAGCTCACCACAGGACATGGAAGCTTTCTTT. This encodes CASSPQDMEAFF.

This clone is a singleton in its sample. CDR3 sequence (DNA): TGTGCCAGCAGCCCAGCGGGGGGGCCAGTCGTGACCCAGTACTTC. This codes for CASSPAGGPVVTQYF. The chain joins TRBV11-2 to TRBJ2-5, with 10 bases lining up with TRBD2. Germline CDR1 SGHAT, CDR2 FQNNGV. After removal of 5 bases from V and 7 bases from J, the junction contained 10 bases not matched to a gene. The CDR3 runs 15 residues.

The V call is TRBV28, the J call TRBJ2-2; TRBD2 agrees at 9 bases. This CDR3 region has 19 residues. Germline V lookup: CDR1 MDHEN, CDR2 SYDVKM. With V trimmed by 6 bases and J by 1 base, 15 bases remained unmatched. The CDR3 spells CASSPGGAAAGGNTGELFF. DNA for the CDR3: TGTGCCAGCAGCCCGGGCGGCGCGGCAGCGGGGGGGAACACCGGGGAGCTGTTTTTT.

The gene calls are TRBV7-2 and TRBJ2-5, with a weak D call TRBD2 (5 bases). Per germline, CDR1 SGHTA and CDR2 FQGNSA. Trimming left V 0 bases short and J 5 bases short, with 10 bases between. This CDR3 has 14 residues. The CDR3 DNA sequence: TGTGCCAGCAGCTTAGCACGCGGGCCCGAGACCCAGTACTTC. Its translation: CASSLARGPETQYF.

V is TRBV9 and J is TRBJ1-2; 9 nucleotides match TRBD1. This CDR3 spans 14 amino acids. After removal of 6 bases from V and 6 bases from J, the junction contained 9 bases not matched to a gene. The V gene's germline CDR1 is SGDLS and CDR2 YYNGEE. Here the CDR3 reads CASTRLTGGDGYTF. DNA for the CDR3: TGTGCCAGCACCAGACTTACAGGGGGCGATGGCTACACCTTC.

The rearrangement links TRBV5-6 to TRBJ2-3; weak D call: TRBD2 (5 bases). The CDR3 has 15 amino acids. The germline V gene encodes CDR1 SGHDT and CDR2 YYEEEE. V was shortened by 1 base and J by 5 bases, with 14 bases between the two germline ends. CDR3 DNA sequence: TGTGCCAGCAGCTTGCTGGCGGGCGGTGGAGATACGCAGTATTTT. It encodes CASSLLAGGGDTQYF.

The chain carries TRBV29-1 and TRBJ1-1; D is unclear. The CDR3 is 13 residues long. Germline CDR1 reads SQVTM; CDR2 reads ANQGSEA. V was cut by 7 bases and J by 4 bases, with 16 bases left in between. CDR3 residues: CSARRGASTEAFF. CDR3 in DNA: TGCAGCGCTCGGAGAGGTGCGAGCACTGAAGCTTTCTTT.

CDR3 residues: CASSQEGGSGNTIYF. The CDR3 region has the DNA TGTGCCAGCAGCCAAGAAGGGGGCTCTGGAAACACCATATATTTT. The genes are TRBV4-2 and TRBJ1-3, with D perhaps TRBD1 (6 bases). Trimming cost V 0 bases and J 0 bases, with 6 bases left between them. The CDR3 has 15 residues. In germline, CDR1 is LGHNA, CDR2 YNFKEQ.

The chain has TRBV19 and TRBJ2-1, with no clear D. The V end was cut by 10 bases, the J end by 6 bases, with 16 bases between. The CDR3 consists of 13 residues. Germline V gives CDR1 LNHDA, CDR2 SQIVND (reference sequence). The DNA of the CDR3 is TGTGCCACCTCTGTCAATTCAGGCAATGAGCAGTTCTTC. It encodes CATSVNSGNEQFF. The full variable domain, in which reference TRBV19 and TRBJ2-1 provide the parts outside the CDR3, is DGGITQSPKYLFRKEGQNVTLSCEQNLNHDAMYWYRQDPGQGLRLIYYSQIVNDFQKGDIAEGYSVSREKKESFPLTVTSAQKNPTAFYLCATSVNSGNEQFFGPGTRLTVL.

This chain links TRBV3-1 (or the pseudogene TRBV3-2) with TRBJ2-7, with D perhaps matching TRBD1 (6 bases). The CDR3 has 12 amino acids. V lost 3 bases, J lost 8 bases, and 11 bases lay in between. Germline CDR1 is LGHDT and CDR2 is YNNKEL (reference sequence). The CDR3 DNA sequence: TGTGCCAGCAGCCAGGGGGACACCCAGCAGTACTTC. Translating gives CASSQGDTQQYF.

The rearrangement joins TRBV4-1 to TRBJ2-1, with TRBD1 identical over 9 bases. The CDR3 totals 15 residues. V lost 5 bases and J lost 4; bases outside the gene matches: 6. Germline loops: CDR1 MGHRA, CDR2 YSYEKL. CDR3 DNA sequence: TGCGCCAGCAGCTCGGACAGGGGTCGTTACAATGAGCAGTTCTTC. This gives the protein CASSSDRGRYNEQFF.

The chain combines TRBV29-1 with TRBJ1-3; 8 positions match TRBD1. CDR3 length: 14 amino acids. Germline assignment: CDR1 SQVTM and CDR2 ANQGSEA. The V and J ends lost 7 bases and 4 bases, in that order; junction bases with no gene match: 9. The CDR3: CSAGQVGYGNTIYF. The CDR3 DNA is TGCAGCGCGGGACAGGTCGGGTACGGAAACACCATATATTTT.

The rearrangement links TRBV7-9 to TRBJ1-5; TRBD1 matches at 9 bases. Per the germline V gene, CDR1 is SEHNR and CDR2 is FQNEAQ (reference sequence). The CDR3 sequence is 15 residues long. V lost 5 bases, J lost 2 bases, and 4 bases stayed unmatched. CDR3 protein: CASSPDRGGNQPQHF. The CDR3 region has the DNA TGTGCCAGCAGCCCGGACAGGGGAGGCAATCAGCCCCAGCATTTT.